This is a list of T cell receptor beta chains from one sample in a study of quantifying T cell responses using KT2 cells. TCRdb redid the calling of the UMI-ligation and nested PCR reads with MiXCR, one entry per CDR3 protein. The sample includes tens of thousands of distinct CDR3 sequences, around 12% of them seen just once. Sequences were obtained from PBMCs spiked with cells of the T cell clone KT2. The receptors were gathered from a human donor. CDR3s include the opening cysteine and the closing phenylalanine or tryptophan. A D gene is named only where the DNA matches it firmly. Clone size is shown for a subset of rows, as once, few, many or a class of expanded clone.

CDR3 length	V gene	clone size	D gene	J gene	CDR3 DNA	CDR3 protein
16	TRBV29-1	few	TRBD1	TRBJ2-5	TGCAGCGTTGCTTTCGGGACAGGGGGCACTGGAGAGACCCAGTACTTC	CSVAFGTGGTGETQYF
13	TRBV20-1	many	.	TRBJ1-5	TGCAGTGCTAGAGAGGACAGCAATCAGCCCCAGCATTTT	CSAREDSNQPQHF
14	TRBV27	few	TRBD1	TRBJ1-6	TGTGCCAGCAGTCTCAGACAGGGTGAATCACCCCTCCACTTT	CASSLRQGESPLHF
16	TRBV21-1	many	.	TRBJ1-3	TGTGCCAGCAGCCCGGACTTCTTCTGGGCTGGAAACACCATATATTTT	CASSPDFFWAGNTIYF
15	TRBV7-2	few	TRBD1	TRBJ2-7	TGTGCCAGCAGCGCGAGGGACAGGAGCTCCTACGAGCAGTACTTC	CASSARDRSSYEQYF
12	TRBV5-6	.	.	TRBJ1-1	TGTGCCAGCAGCTTGGCGACAGAGGAAGCTTTCTTT	CASSLATEEAFF
15	TRBV10-3	few	.	TRBJ2-5	TGTGCCATCAGTGAGCTCTCTAGCATGCTGGAGACCCAGTACTTC	CAISELSSMLETQYF
10	TRBV12-3/TRBV12-4	many	.	TRBJ1-5	TGTGCCAGCAGTCGCCAGCCCCAGCATTTT	CASSRQPQHF
16	TRBV4-2	few	.	TRBJ1-1	TGTGCCAGCAGCCAGACCGCCCCGGACGGGGACACTGAAGCTTTCTTT	CASSQTAPDGDTEAFF
17	TRBV7-9	many	.	TRBJ1-1	TGTGCCAGCAGCCCCCCACTGGTAGGGAAAATAGACACTGAAGCTTTCTTT	CASSPPLVGKIDTEAFF
13	TRBV27	.	TRBD1	TRBJ1-2	TGTGCCAGTGGACAGGGCGTTAACTATGGCTACACCTTC	CASGQGVNYGYTF
15	TRBV18	few	TRBD1	TRBJ1-1	TGTGCCAGCTCACGACGACAGGGGGAAAACACTGAAGCTTTCTTT	CASSRRQGENTEAFF
14	TRBV29-1	.	TRBD1	TRBJ1-3	TGCAGCGTCGACGGGACAGGCTCTGGAAACACCATATATTTT	CSVDGTGSGNTIYF
21	TRBV7-8	few	TRBD1	TRBJ2-6	TGTGCCAGCAGCTTAGCTTCAAGAGTCGAGGACAGGGGGGCTGGGGCCAACGTCCTGACTTTC	CASSLASRVEDRGAGANVLTF
12	TRBV27	.	.	TRBJ2-3	TGTGCCAGCAGTTCGGAAGGAGGTACGCAGTATTTT	CASSSEGGTQYF
14	TRBV12-3/TRBV12-4	.	TRBD1	TRBJ1-1	TGTGCCAGCTGGACCGGGACAGGGAGCACTGAAGCTTTCTTT	CASWTGTGSTEAFF
15	TRBV29-1	few	TRBD2	TRBJ2-3	TGCAGCGTTGATCCGTCGGGGGGACCTACAGATACGCAGTATTTT	CSVDPSGGPTDTQYF
15	TRBV6-2/TRBV6-3	few	.	TRBJ2-5	TGTGCCAGCAGAGGAGTCGGACGAGGAGGAGAGACCCAGTACTTC	CASRGVGRGGETQYF
18	TRBV11-2	.	.	TRBJ1-2	TGTGCCAGCAGCCCAAGGCAGGGCAGGGTGAGGCTTAACTATGGCTACACCTTC	CASSPRQGRVRLNYGYTF
14	TRBV7-9	few	TRBD1	TRBJ2-7	TGTGCCAGCAGCTTAGAACAGGGGGGCCTCGAGCAGTACTTC	CASSLEQGGLEQYF
13	TRBV20-1	few	TRBD1	TRBJ1-5	TGCAGTGCTAGAATCGACAGGGACCAGCCCCAGCATTTT	CSARIDRDQPQHF
17	TRBV21-1	few	.	TRBJ2-7	TGTGCCAGCAGGGAATTACTAGCGGATCGGTTTAGGGACGAGCAGTACTTC	CASRELLADRFRDEQYF
15	TRBV12-3/TRBV12-4	few	.	TRBJ2-1	TGTGCCAGCAGTTCGGGACTGGCCCTGGGGGGAGAGCAGTTCTTC	CASSSGLALGGEQFF
15	TRBV20-1	few	TRBD1	TRBJ2-1	TGCAGTGCTAGAGAAGCGACAGGGGTTTACAATGAGCAGTTCTTC	CSAREATGVYNEQFF
14	TRBV2	few	.	TRBJ1-2	TGTGCCAGCAGTGATGCCAGGAAGACCTATGGCTACACCTTC	CASSDARKTYGYTF
13	TRBV7-2	.	.	TRBJ2-6	TGTGCCAGCAGCTTTGGTGGGGCCAACGTCCTGACTTTC	CASSFGGANVLTF
14	TRBV20-1	.	.	TRBJ1-2	TGCAGTGCTAGAGGGCAGGAGAGGTTCGGTGGCTACACCTTC	CSARGQERFGGYTF
14	TRBV7-9	few	TRBD1	TRBJ2-7	TGTGCCAGCAGCTACGCGGGACAGGGTTACGAGCAGTACTTC	CASSYAGQGYEQYF
13	TRBV19	few	TRBD2	TRBJ2-2	TGTGCCACCCGGACTAGCGGCACCGGGGAGCTGTTTTTT	CATRTSGTGELFF
13	TRBV20-1	many	TRBD2	TRBJ2-7	TGCAGTGCTGGGGAGGGCCTATCGTACGAGCAGTACTTC	CSAGEGLSYEQYF
14	TRBV28	many	.	TRBJ2-7	TGTGCCAGCAGTTTGGGGGGAGTCCCCTACGAGCAGTACTTC	CASSLGGVPYEQYF
13	TRBV2	.	.	TRBJ2-7	TGTGCCAGCAGTGGAGGTTACCCCTACGAGCAGTACTTC	CASSGGYPYEQYF
13	TRBV27	few	.	TRBJ2-7	TGTGCCAGCAGTTTATTCCGGGGGTACGAGCAGTACTTC	CASSLFRGYEQYF
16	TRBV7-9	few	TRBD1	TRBJ2-7	TGTGCCAGCAGCACGTCCGGGACAGTGATAGATTACGAGCAGTACTTC	CASSTSGTVIDYEQYF
13	TRBV15	few	.	TRBJ1-2	TGTGCCACCAGCAGAGACTTCCGGGGTGGCTACACCTTC	CATSRDFRGGYTF